Listed below are T cell receptor beta chains from one sample, sequenced in a study of CD8 T cells in ankylosing spondylitis. TCRdb re-called the 5' RACE reads with MiXCR, one entry per CDR3 protein. The data show approximately 400,000 distinct CDR3 sequences, more than 15% seen once. Sequencing input: blood, either unsorted or a sorted T cell fraction (not recorded which). These receptors originate from a male donor with ankylosing spondylitis. The conserved cysteine and the conserved F or W are not part of the CDR3 here.

v_gene,CDR3aa
TRBV4-2,ASSQAAGFGKNIQY
TRBV20-1,SARETEGFEKLF
TRBV20-1,SAHSGAARGQETQY
TRBV4-1,ASSQSTGRSSYNEQF
TRBV6-6,ASSYSRYEQY
TRBV24-1,APNPSDRHSNQPQH
TRBV5-1,ATNRTTEAF
TRBV6-5,ASSYGGSSYNSPLH
TRBV20-1,SARRDRPNTEAF
TRBV4-1,ASSQAYTTNEKLF
TRBV7-9,ASSLGGAVTEAF
TRBV3-1,ASSQRRRVTQY
TRBV6-1,ASPAGGLYNEQF
TRBV20-1,SAQGQEGQPQH
TRBV4-1,ASSPSLQAGQETQY
TRBV4-2,ASSQGPKAGNTIY
TRBV2,ASSQDVYEQY
TRBV10-3,AISRDPRAEQY
TRBV30,AWSVTLSSNQPQH
TRBV20-1,SAKRGDNEQF
TRBV27,ASSRGLRGGSYEQY
TRBV20-1,SASGGVGYT
TRBV20-1,SARDFRGGGGSYEQY
TRBV5-6,ASSFKETGGEAF
TRBV11-2,ASSLDALSNQPQH
TRBV6-1,ASKGGAPNEQF
TRBV5-1,ASSSEPPGQGSRTGELF
TRBV2,ASSDLVPLDREQF
TRBV5-4,ASSSPRGAPMDEQF
TRBV12-3/TRBV12-4,ASSLSDTGKETQY
TRBV3-1,ASSQGFVVDVEQF
TRBV12-3/TRBV12-4,ASSRQGPNEQY
TRBV9,ASSVSGNTIY
TRBV10-3,AISELSPGGEQF
TRBV7-8,ASSFLRDRVGTGELF
TRBV20-1,SARVGSTDTQY
TRBV27,ASSLRFDGGWSGANVLT
TRBV6-5,ASSYRRTVNEAF
TRBV18,ASSPTTGGRTDTQY
TRBV12-3/TRBV12-4,ASSLGFAGSYEQY
TRBV7-2,ASSYRTGPLF
TRBV5-1,ASSLDGQGNEQY
TRBV18,ASSPPGGVGQPQH
TRBV6-1,ASRLQGRGTEAF
TRBV2,ASSVLVDGELF
TRBV5-1,ASSLRTSGTYYNEQF
TRBV6-2/TRBV6-3,ASSTGQGIRETQY
TRBV20-1,SAWDRGSNQPQH
TRBV7-9,ASSPPSGGAWTQY
TRBV15,ATSRAGNYNEQF
TRBV14,ASSQDRGRVMETQY
TRBV2,ASVQLPTEAF
TRBV20-1,SARDEGEAF